These 3 T cell receptor beta chains came from one sample sequenced in a study of cytomegalovirus exposure and HLA in healthy donors. Assay: immunoSEQ multiplex PCR; the TCRdb copy retains only in-frame clones and omits some. The data show 120,000 to 150,000 clones, with around nine tenths seen just once and 8.7% held by the top ten. Material: PBMCs. Receptors originate from a man between 18 and 35 years old in good health and CMV-seropositive.

V gene TRBV27 combines with J gene TRBJ1-2, with TRBD1 identical over 9 bases. The CDR3 spans 14 residues. Germline V gene lookup returns CDR1 MNHEY and CDR2 SMNVEV (reference sequence). V shed 4 bases and J 8 bases; nucleotides not matched to a gene: 8. The CDR3 is CASSSGGTGYGYTF. Here the CDR3 DNA reads TGTGCCAGCAGTTCAGGGGGGACAGGGTACGGCTACACCTTC.

This sequence joins TRBV14 and TRBJ1-1; D not certain. CDR1 and CDR2 (germline): SGHDN, FVKESK. The CDR3 has 13 amino acids. Trimming removed 0 bases at V and 7 bases at J, with 9 bases between. In DNA, the CDR3 is TGTGCCAGCAGCCAAGATATGAGGATTGAAGCTTTCTTT. This gives the protein CASSQDMRIEAFF.

The chain recombines TRBV27 with TRBJ2-3; TRBD2 agrees at 7 bases. The CDR3 loop spans 15 amino acids. The V and J ends lost 6 bases and 2 bases, in that order; junction bases with no gene match: 8. The germline CDR1 and CDR2 sequences are MNHEY and SMNVEV (reference sequence). DNA for the CDR3: TGTGCCAGCAGAAGACTAGCTTTTGACACAGATACGCAGTATTTT. This encodes CASRRLAFDTDTQYF.